Shown below are 20 T cell receptor beta chains from a single sample sequenced in a study of CD8 T cells in Susac syndrome. RNA was extracted with the RNeasy kit, and a quantity of 0.5 to 1 ug was reverse transcribed using random hexamers. MiXCR was run by TCRdb on the immunoSEQ multiplex PCR reads, yielding one entry per CDR3 protein. The sample shows about 80,000 distinct CDR3 sequences, about 93% of them seen only once. The specimen was CD8+ T cells from PBMCs. Receptors were obtained from a human donor in good health.

The gene calls are TRBV7-9 and TRBJ2-7; D uncertain. The ends were cut back, 5 bases at V and 5 bases at J, with 19 bases in the middle. The CDR3 consists of 15 residues. Looked up from germline, CDR1 is SEHNR and CDR2 is FQNEAQ (reference sequence). CDR3 residues: CASSPAAGLDDEQYF. CDR3 in DNA: TGTGCCAGCAGCCCCGCCGCCGGGCTGGACGACGAGCAGTACTTC.

The chain joins TRBV14 to TRBJ1-2; D unclear. Per germline, CDR1 SGHDN and CDR2 FVKESK. V gave up 4 bases and J gave up 3 bases, with 12 bases separating them. CDR3 size: 14 residues. The CDR3 sequence is CASSPPFADYGYTF. Written as DNA, the CDR3 is TGTGCCAGCAGCCCCCCGTTTGCAGACTATGGCTACACCTTC.

V usage is TRBV4-2 and J usage is TRBJ2-7; 8 positions match TRBD2. V lost 0 bases and J lost 3; bases outside the gene matches: 4. The CDR3 is 15 residues long. CDR1 is LGHNA and CDR2 is YNFKEQ in the germline V gene. The CDR3 sequence: CASSQERGGLYEQYF. In DNA, the CDR3 is TGTGCCAGCAGCCAAGAACGGGGGGGCCTCTACGAGCAGTACTTC.

The DNA of the CDR3 is TGTGCCAGCAGTTACTCGGCACCAGCCTACGAGCAGTACTTC. Its translation is CASSYSAPAYEQYF. The genes are TRBV6-5 and TRBJ2-7; D not resolved. The CDR3 contains 14 residues. CDR1 is MNHEY, CDR2 SVGAGI, per germline. V lost 0 bases, J lost 2 bases, and 8 bases lay in between.

The chain links TRBV7-9 to TRBJ2-1; 7 bases agree with TRBD2. The germline gives CDR1 SEHNR, CDR2 FQNEAQ (reference sequence). V was pared by 5 bases and J by 8 bases, with 12 bases of the junction left unmatched. The CDR3 runs 15 residues. CDR3 DNA sequence: TGTGCCAGCAGCCACGGCATGGGGGAGGGGCATGAGCAGTTCTTC. The encoded protein is CASSHGMGEGHEQFF.

The chain is built from TRBV27 and TRBJ1-4; no firm D call. Germline CDR1 reads MNHEY; CDR2 reads SMNVEV (reference sequence). This CDR3 has 14 amino acids. The V gene lost 6 bases and the J gene lost 6 bases, with 14 bases spanning the gap. Here the CDR3 reads CASSPLSADEKLFF. The CDR3 DNA reads as TGTGCCAGCAGCCCTCTCTCTGCGGATGAAAAACTGTTTTTT.

The J gene is TRBJ2-7, the V gene TRBV20-1; TRBD2 matches at 9 bases. This CDR3 is 12 amino acids long. The ends lost 7 bases at V and 4 bases at J; junction bases unmatched: 5. The germline V gene encodes CDR1 DFQATT and CDR2 SNEGSKA (reference sequence). The CDR3 is CSGLAGIYEQYF. CDR3 DNA sequence: TGCAGTGGTCTAGCGGGGATATACGAGCAGTACTTC.

The CDR3 DNA follows: TGCGCCAGCAGCTTGGACGCTTCCTACGAGCAGTACGTC. Protein sequence: CASSLDASYEQYV. The V call is TRBV5-1, the J call TRBJ2-7; the D is unclear. Trimming stripped 0 bases from V and 1 base from J, with 5 bases between. CDR1 is SGHRS and CDR2 is YFSETQ in the germline V gene. The CDR3 length is 13 residues.

This sequence joins TRBV28 and TRBJ1-2; D uncertain. This CDR3 is 17 amino acids long. V lost 7 bases, J lost 6 bases, and 27 bases lay in between. The germline V gene encodes CDR1 MDHEN and CDR2 SYDVKM. DNA of the CDR3: TGTGCCAGCACTCAGGCGTTTATTGACGCAGAGAAGGATGGCTACACCTTC. It is translated as CASTQAFIDAEKDGYTF.

The chain links TRBV4-1 to TRBJ1-2; D unclear. The CDR3 extends over 14 amino acids. The V gene lost 2 bases and the J gene lost 4 bases, with 11 bases spanning the gap. The V gene's germline CDR1 is MGHRA and CDR2 YSYEKL. The CDR3 nucleotides are TGCGCCAGCAGCCAAAACGGAAGAAGCTATGGCTACACCTTC. Translating it yields CASSQNGRSYGYTF.

The chain employs TRBV18 and TRBJ2-3; tentatively, D is TRBD2 (5 bases). Germline V gene sequence: CDR1 KGHSH, CDR2 LQKENI. V gave up 4 bases and J gave up 0 bases, with 20 bases separating them. This CDR3 comprises 18 residues. The CDR3 protein is CASSLPAEPFTSTDTQYF. The CDR3 DNA sequence: TGTGCCAGCTCACTCCCAGCGGAGCCATTCACTAGCACAGATACGCAGTATTTT.

The sample holds one count of this clonotype. The rearrangement joins TRBV14 to TRBJ2-1; 7 bases line up with TRBD2. Germline-derived CDR1 and CDR2 are SGHDN and FVKESK. This CDR3 spans 15 amino acids. V lost 0 bases and J lost 4; bases outside the gene matches: 3. In nucleotides, the CDR3 is TGTGCCAGCAGCCAAGAGACTAGCCGTTACAATGAGCAGTTCTTC. Translating gives CASSQETSRYNEQFF.

The gene calls are TRBV27 and TRBJ1-5, with a tentative D call TRBD1 (6 bases). Trimming took 2 bases from V and 6 from J, leaving 11 bases between them. CDR1 and CDR2 (germline): MNHEY, SMNVEV (reference sequence). The length of the CDR3 is 14 residues. For the CDR3, the DNA is TGTGCCAGCAGTTTAGGGGGCGCGGGTCAGCCCCAGCATTTT. Amino acid sequence: CASSLGGAGQPQHF.

This clonotype came up once. The chain carries TRBV27 and TRBJ1-2, with D perhaps TRBD1 (5 bases). The CDR3 has 13 amino acids. Germline CDR1 and CDR2: MNHEY and SMNVEV (reference sequence). The ends were cut back, 0 bases at V and 8 bases at J, with 10 bases in the middle. In DNA, the CDR3 is TGTGCCAGCAGTTTATCTGGCAGGGAGGGCTACACCTTC. Translation gives CASSLSGREGYTF.

In this sample, this clonotype turned up once. J is TRBJ1-2 and V is TRBV30; D is ambiguous. Between the trimmed V and J ends, which lost 1 base and 7 bases, there was a span of 13 bases. The CDR3 length is 13 residues. CDR1 is GTSNPN, CDR2 SVGIG, per germline (reference sequence). The chain's CDR3 is CAWSGGLRVGYTF. CDR3 DNA sequence: TGTGCCTGGAGTGGCGGTCTACGAGTTGGCTACACCTTC. The full variable domain, completed using reference TRBV30 and TRBJ1-2, is SQTIHQWPATLVQPVGSPLSLECTVEGTSNPNLYWYRQAAGRGLQLLFYSVGIGQISSEVPQNLSASRPQDRQFILSSKKLLLSDSGFYLCAWSGGLRVGYTFGSGTRLTVV.

V gene TRBV10-3 combines with J gene TRBJ2-3, with unresolved D. The CDR3 length is 14 residues. CDR1 ENHRY and CDR2 SYGVKD come from the germline V gene. Trimming removed 0 bases from V and 1 base from J, with 5 bases in between. DNA of the CDR3: TGTGCCATCAGTGAGTCTGAGGGCACAGATACGCAGTATTTT. Protein sequence: CAISESEGTDTQYF.

This clonotype has just one count. This chain connects TRBV28 to TRBJ2-1; 11 nucleotides match TRBD2. The junction had 7 bases not matched to a gene; V was cut back by 6 bases and J by 6 bases. The CDR3 is made up of 15 amino acids. The germline V gene has CDR1 MDHEN and CDR2 SYDVKM. The CDR3 coding sequence is TGTGCCAGCAGCTATAGGACTAGCGGGTTCAATGAGCAGTTCTTC. Protein sequence: CASSYRTSGFNEQFF.

The chain carries TRBV4-2 and TRBJ1-1; D call uncertain. Germline values: CDR1 LGHNA, CDR2 YNFKEQ. The CDR3 runs 13 residues. Trimming cost V 8 bases and J 8 bases, with 18 bases left between them. The CDR3 protein is CASRPISTAEAFF. The CDR3, as DNA: TGTGCCAGCCGACCTATATCGACCGCGGAAGCTTTCTTT.

The CDR3 reads CSARDSDRDISHPGYTF. The CDR3 DNA sequence: TGCAGTGCTAGAGATTCGGACCGGGACATTTCCCACCCTGGCTACACCTTC. The gene calls are TRBV20-1 and TRBJ1-2, with D possibly TRBD1 on 6 matching bases. V was cut by 0 bases and J by 7 bases, with 24 bases left in between. The CDR3 loop spans 17 amino acids. The germline V gene has CDR1 DFQATT and CDR2 SNEGSKA (reference sequence).

The chain recombines TRBV5-1 with TRBJ2-5; D remains unclear. The CDR3 has 11 amino acids. Trimming removed 5 bases at V and 1 base at J, with 3 bases between. CDR1 and CDR2 from the germline V gene are SGHRS and YFSETQ. The CDR3 spells CASRTQETQYF. In nucleotides, the CDR3 is TGCGCCAGCAGAACCCAAGAGACCCAGTACTTC. The full variable domain, with the rest looked up from reference TRBV5-1 and TRBJ2-5, is KAGVTQTPRYLIKTRGQQVTLSCSPISGHRSVSWYQQTPGQGLQFLFEYFSETQRNKGNFPGRFSGRQFSNSRSEMNVSTLELGDSALYLCASRTQETQYFGPGTRLLVL.